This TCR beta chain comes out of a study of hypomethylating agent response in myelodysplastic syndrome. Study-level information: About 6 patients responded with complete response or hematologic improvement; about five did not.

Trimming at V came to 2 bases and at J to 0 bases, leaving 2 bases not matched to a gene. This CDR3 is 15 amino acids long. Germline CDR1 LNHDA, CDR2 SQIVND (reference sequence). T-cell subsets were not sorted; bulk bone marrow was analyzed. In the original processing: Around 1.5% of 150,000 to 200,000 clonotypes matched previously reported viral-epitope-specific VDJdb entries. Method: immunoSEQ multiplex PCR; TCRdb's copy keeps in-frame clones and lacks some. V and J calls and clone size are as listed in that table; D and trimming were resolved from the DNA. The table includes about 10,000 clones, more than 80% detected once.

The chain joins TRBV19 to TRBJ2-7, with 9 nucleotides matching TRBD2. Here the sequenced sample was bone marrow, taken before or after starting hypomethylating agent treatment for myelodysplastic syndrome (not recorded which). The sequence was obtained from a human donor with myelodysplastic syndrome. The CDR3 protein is CASSIRTSDSYEQYF. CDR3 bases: TGTGCCAGTAGTATACGGACTAGCGACTCCTACGAGCAGTACTTC.